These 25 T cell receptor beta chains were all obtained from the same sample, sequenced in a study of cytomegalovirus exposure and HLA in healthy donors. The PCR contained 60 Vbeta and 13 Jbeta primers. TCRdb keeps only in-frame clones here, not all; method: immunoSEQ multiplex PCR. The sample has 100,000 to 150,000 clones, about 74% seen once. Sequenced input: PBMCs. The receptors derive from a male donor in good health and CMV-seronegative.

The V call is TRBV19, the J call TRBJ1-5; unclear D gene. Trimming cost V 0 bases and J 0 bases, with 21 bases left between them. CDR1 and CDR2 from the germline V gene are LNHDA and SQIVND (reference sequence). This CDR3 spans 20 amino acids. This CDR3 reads CASSIEGVRGSYYSNQPQHF. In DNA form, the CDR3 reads TGTGCCAGTAGTATAGAGGGAGTCCGTGGCAGTTATTATAGCAATCAGCCCCAGCATTTT.

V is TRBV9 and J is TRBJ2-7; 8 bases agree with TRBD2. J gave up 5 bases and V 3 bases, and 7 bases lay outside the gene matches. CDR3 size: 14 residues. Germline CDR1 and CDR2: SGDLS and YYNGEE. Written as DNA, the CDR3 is TGTGCCAGCAGCGCGGGGGGGGGTATCAACGAGCAGTACTTC. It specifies CASSAGGGINEQYF.

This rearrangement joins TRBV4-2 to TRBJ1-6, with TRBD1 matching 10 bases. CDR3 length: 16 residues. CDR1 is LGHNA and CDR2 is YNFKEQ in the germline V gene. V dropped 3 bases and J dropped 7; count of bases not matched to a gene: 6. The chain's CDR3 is CASSHGPGQGNSPLHF. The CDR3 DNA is TGTGCCAGCAGCCACGGGCCGGGACAGGGGAATTCACCCCTCCACTTT.

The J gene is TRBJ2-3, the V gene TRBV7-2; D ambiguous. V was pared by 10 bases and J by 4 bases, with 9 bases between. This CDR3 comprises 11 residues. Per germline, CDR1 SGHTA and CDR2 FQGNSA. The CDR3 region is CATLRADTQYF. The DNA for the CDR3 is TGTGCCACCCTCCGGGCAGATACGCAGTATTTT. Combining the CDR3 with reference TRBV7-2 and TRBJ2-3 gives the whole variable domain GAGVSQSPSNKVTEKGKDVELRCDPISGHTALYWYRQSLGQGLEFLIYFQGNSAPDKSGLPSDRFSAERTGGSVSTLTIQRTQQEDSAVYLCATLRADTQYFGPGTRLTVL.

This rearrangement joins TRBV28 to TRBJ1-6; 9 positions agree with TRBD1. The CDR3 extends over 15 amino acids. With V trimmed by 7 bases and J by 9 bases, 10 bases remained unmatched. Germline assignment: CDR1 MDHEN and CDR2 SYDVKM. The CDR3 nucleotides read TGTGCCAGCAATGACCGGGACAGGGTTGTTTCACCCCTCCACTTT. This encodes CASNDRDRVVSPLHF.

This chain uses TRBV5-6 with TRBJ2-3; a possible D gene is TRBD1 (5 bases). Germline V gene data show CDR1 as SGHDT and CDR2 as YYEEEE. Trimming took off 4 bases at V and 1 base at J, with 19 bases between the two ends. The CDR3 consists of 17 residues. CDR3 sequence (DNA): TGTGCCAGCAGCCTCAGGGTGCGGCTATCGGGCACAGATACGCAGTATTTT. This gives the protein CASSLRVRLSGTDTQYF.

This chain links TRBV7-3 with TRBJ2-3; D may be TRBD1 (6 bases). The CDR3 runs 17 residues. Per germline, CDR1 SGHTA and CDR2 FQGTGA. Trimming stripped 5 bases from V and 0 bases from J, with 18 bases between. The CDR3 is CASSPQGTPSSTDTQYF. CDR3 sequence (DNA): TGTGCCAGCAGCCCACAAGGGACACCTTCTAGCACAGATACGCAGTATTTT.

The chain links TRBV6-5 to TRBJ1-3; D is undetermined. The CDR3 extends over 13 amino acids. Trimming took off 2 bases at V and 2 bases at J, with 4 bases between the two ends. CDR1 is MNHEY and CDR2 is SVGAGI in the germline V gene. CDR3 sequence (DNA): TGTGCCAGCAGTTACCAGGCTGGAAACACCATATATTTT. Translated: CASSYQAGNTIYF.

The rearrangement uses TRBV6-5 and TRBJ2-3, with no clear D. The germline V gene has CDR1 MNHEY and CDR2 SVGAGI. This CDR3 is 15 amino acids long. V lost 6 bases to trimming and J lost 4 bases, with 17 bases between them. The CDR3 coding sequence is TGTGCCAGCAGCCGGGTCTCGACCCCCCCAGATACGCAGTATTTT. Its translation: CASSRVSTPPDTQYF.

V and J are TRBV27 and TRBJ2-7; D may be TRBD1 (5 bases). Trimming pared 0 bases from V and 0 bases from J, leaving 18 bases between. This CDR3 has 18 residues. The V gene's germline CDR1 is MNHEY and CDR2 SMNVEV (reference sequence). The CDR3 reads CASSLSSPRDRSSYEQYF. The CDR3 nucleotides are TGTGCCAGCAGTTTATCATCCCCCCGCGACAGAAGCTCCTACGAGCAGTACTTC.

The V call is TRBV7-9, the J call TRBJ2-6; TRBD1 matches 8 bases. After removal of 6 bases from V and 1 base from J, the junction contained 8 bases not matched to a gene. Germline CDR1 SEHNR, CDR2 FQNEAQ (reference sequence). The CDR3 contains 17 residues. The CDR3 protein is CASSSGQGASGANVLTF. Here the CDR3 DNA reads TGTGCCAGCAGTTCGGGGCAGGGGGCTTCTGGGGCCAACGTCCTGACTTTC.

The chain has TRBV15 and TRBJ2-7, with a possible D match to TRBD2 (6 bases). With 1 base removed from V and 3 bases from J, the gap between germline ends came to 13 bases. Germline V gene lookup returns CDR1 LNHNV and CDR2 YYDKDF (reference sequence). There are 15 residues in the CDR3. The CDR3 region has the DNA TGTGCCACCAGCAGAGCAGGGAGGTTTAACTACGAGCAGTACTTC. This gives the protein CATSRAGRFNYEQYF.

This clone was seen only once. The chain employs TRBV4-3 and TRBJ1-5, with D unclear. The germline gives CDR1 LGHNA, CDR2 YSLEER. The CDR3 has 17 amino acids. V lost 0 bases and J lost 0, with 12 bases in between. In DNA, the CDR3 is TGCGCCAGCAGCCAAGATCGAACAACATATAGCAATCAGCCCCAGCATTTT. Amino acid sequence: CASSQDRTTYSNQPQHF.

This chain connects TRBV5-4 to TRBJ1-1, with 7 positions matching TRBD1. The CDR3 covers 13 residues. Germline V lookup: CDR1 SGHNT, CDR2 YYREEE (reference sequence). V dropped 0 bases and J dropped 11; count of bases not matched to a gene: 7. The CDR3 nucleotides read TGTGCCAGCAGCTTGGGCGACAGGGTTGGTGCTTTCTTT. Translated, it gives CASSLGDRVGAFF.

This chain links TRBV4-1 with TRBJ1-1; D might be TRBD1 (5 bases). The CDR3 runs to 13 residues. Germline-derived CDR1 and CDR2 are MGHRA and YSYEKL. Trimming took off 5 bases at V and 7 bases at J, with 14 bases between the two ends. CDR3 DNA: TGCGCCAGCAGCGACCGGGGGTACCTTGAAGCTTTCTTT. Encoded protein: CASSDRGYLEAFF.

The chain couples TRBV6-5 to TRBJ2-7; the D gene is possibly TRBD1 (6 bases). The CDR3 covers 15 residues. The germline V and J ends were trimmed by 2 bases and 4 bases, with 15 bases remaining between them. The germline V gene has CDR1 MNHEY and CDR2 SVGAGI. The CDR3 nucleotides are TGTGCCAGCAGTTACGACACAGGGATGAATTACGAGCAGTACTTC. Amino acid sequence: CASSYDTGMNYEQYF.

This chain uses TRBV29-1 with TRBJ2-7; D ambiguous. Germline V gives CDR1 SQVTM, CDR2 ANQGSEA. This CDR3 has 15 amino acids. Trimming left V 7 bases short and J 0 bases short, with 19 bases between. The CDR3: CSAVPTSESSYEQYF. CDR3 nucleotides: TGCAGCGCGGTTCCCACCTCCGAAAGCTCCTACGAGCAGTACTTC.

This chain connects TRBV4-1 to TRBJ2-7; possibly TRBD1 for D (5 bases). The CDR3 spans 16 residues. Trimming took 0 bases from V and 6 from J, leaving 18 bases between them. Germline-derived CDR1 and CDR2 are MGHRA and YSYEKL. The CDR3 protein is CASSQDRLEGVFEQYF. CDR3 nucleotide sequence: TGCGCCAGCAGCCAAGATCGGCTAGAAGGGGTATTCGAGCAGTACTTC.

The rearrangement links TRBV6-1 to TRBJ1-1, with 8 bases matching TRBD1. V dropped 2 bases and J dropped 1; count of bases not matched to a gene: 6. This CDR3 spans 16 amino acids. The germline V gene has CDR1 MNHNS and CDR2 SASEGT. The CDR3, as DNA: TGTGCCAGCAGTGAAAGGGACAGGCGGGGGAACACTGAAGCTTTCTTT. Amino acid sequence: CASSERDRRGNTEAFF.

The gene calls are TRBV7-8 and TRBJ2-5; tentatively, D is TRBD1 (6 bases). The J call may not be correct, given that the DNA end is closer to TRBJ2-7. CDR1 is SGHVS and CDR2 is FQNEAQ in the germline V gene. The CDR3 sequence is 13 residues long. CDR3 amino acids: CASSRSHRDEQYF. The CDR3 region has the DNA TGTGCCAGCAGCCGTTCACACAGGGACGAGCAGTACTTC.

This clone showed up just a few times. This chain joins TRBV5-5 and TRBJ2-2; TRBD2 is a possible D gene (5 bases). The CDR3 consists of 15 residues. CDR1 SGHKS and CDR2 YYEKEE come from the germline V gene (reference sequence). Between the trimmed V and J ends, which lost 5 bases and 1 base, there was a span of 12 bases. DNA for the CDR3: TGTGCCAGCAGAGGTATGGCGGGGAACACCGGGGAGCTGTTTTTT. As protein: CASRGMAGNTGELFF.

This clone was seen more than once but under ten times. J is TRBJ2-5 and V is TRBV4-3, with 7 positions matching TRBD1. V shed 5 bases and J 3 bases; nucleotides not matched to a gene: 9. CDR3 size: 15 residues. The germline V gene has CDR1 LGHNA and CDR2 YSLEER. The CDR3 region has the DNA TGCGCCAGCAGCTCCCGACAGGGAACTAAAGAGACCCAGTACTTC. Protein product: CASSSRQGTKETQYF.

CDR3 region: CAWSVRDRGQPQHF. As DNA, the CDR3 is TGTGCCTGGAGTGTTAGGGACAGGGGACAGCCCCAGCATTTT. The chain employs TRBV30 and TRBJ1-5; 10 nucleotides match TRBD1. The J segment lost 7 bases and the V segment lost 0 bases, leaving 3 bases of the junction unmatched. The CDR3 extends over 14 amino acids. CDR1 is GTSNPN, CDR2 SVGIG, per germline (reference sequence).

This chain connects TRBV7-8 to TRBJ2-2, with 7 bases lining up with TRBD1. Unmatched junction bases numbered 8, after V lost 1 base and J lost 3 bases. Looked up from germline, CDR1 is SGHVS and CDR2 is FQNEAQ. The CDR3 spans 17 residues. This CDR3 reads CASSLVLTGAYTGELFF. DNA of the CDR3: TGTGCCAGCAGCTTAGTTCTCACAGGGGCCTACACCGGGGAGCTGTTTTTT.

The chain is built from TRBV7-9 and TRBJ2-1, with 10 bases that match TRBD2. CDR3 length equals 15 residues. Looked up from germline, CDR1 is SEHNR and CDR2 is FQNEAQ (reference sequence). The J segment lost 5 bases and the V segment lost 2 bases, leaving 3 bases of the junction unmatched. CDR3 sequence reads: CASSLRGLADNEQFF. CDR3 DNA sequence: TGTGCCAGCAGCTTACGCGGACTAGCGGACAATGAGCAGTTCTTC. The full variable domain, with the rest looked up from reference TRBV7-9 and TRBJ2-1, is DTGVSQNPRHKITKRGQNVTFRCDPISEHNRLYWYRQTLGQGPEFLTYFQNEAQLEKSRLLSDRFSAERPKGSFSTLEIQRTEQGDSAMYLCASSLRGLADNEQFFGPGTRLTVL.